The 30 T cell receptor beta chains in this list originate from one sample, sequenced in a study of patients and donors after allogeneic stem cell transplantation. TCRdb passed the RT-PCR reads through MiXCR, listing each CDR3 protein once. Among 900,000 to 1,000,000 distinct CDR3 sequences listed, 15% to 20% were seen once. Sequencing was done on a sample of blood, either unsorted or a sorted T cell fraction (not recorded which). Receptors were obtained from a human donor who was either an allogeneic HSCT recipient or a stem cell or donor lymphocyte infusion donor (not recorded which). It is not recorded whose cells these are; they may come from a transplant donor.

A few counts support this clonotype. This rearrangement joins TRBV5-1 to TRBJ2-3, with D maybe TRBD2 (6 bases). The CDR3 has 15 amino acids. Trimming stripped 3 bases from V and 4 bases from J, with 15 bases between. CDR1 is SGHRS, CDR2 YFSETQ, per germline. CDR3 residues: CASSSVWSSADTQYF. The CDR3 bases are TGCGCCAGCAGCTCCGTATGGTCTAGCGCAGATACGCAGTATTTT.

A few counts support this clonotype. The chain carries TRBV10-3 and TRBJ2-1; the D gene is possibly TRBD2 (5 bases). CDR1 is ENHRY, CDR2 SYGVKD, per germline. This CDR3 contains 15 residues. Trimming left V 3 bases short and J 10 bases short, with 19 bases between. CDR3: CAISDKGANGEEQFF. CDR3 DNA sequence: TGTGCCATCAGTGATAAGGGAGCAAATGGGGAAGAGCAGTTCTTC.

In this sample, this clonotype turned up a few times. This chain uses TRBV12-3 or TRBV12-4 with TRBJ1-5; D is ambiguous. Trimming cost V 4 bases and J 7 bases, with 8 bases left between them. This CDR3 spans 12 amino acids. CDR3 amino acids: CASSSKEQPQHF. The CDR3 DNA is TGTGCCAGCAGTTCGAAGGAACAGCCCCAGCATTTT.

The rearrangement links TRBV6-1 to TRBJ1-1; D remains unclear. V was cut by 6 bases and J by 4 bases, with 6 bases left in between. This CDR3 contains 11 residues. CDR1 MNHNS and CDR2 SASEGT come from the germline V gene. The CDR3 sequence is CASRLVTEAFF. Here the CDR3 DNA reads TGTGCCAGCAGATTAGTCACTGAAGCTTTCTTT.

At least ten counts were recorded for this clonotype. The chain links TRBV12-3 or TRBV12-4 to TRBJ2-7, with 10 nucleotides matching TRBD2. This CDR3 comprises 15 residues. Trimming took 7 bases from V and 1 from J; bases not matched to a gene: 7. This CDR3 reads CASTASGRDSYEQYF. CDR3 DNA sequence: TGTGCCAGCACCGCAAGCGGGAGGGATTCCTACGAGCAGTACTTC.

This clonotype has only a few counts. The CDR3 protein is CASRPTSGNTGELFF. The CDR3 nucleotides read TGTGCCAGCAGACCCACTAGCGGGAACACCGGGGAGCTGTTTTTT. The V and J genes are TRBV12-3 or TRBV12-4 and TRBJ2-2, with 8 bases aligning to TRBD2. J lost 1 base, V lost 6 bases, and 4 bases had no gene match. The CDR3 length is 15 residues.

This sequence joins TRBV12-3 or TRBV12-4 and TRBJ2-7, with D possibly TRBD1 on 5 matching bases. The V end lost 2 bases, the J end lost 6 bases, and 11 bases lay between the germline ends. This CDR3 has 13 amino acids. The CDR3 loop reads CASSLRQRGEQYF. CDR3 DNA sequence: TGTGCCAGCAGTTTAAGACAGAGAGGCGAGCAGTACTTC.

This clonotype has only a few counts. The chain links TRBV20-1 to TRBJ2-7; 7 nucleotides agree with TRBD1. Unmatched junction bases numbered 6, after V lost 1 base and J lost 0 bases. Germline CDR1 DFQATT, CDR2 SNEGSKA (reference sequence). CDR3 length: 15 amino acids. The CDR3: CSARGFKGASYEQYF. CDR3 nucleotides: TGCAGTGCTAGAGGGTTTAAGGGGGCCTCCTACGAGCAGTACTTC.

With regard to this clonotype: A read error may account for a junction end that differs from germline. The chain is built from TRBV3-1 and TRBJ2-2, with 8 bases fitting TRBD2. The V gene's germline CDR1 is LGHDT and CDR2 YNNKEL (reference sequence). CDR3 length equals 12 residues. DNA for the CDR3: TGTGCCAGCAGCCAGGCTCGGGGGGGGCTGTTTTTT. It encodes CASSQARGGLFF.

This rearrangement joins TRBV4-2 to TRBJ2-5; the D is unclear. Trimming left V 2 bases short and J 1 base short, with 5 bases between. Germline V gene sequence: CDR1 LGHNA, CDR2 YNFKEQ. This CDR3 has 13 amino acids. The CDR3 here is CASSQNSQETQYF. The CDR3 coding sequence is TGTGCCAGCAGCCAAAACAGCCAAGAGACCCAGTACTTC.

The sample holds a few counts of this clonotype. V and J are TRBV9 and TRBJ1-1, with D unresolved. The CDR3 totals 14 residues. Germline assignment: CDR1 SGDLS and CDR2 YYNGEE. Trimming shortened V by 2 bases and J by 6 bases, and 14 bases separated the two germline ends. The CDR3 DNA sequence: TGTGCCAGCAGCGTCGCGGCAGCTTCTCCTGAAGCTTTCTTT. It yields the protein CASSVAAASPEAFF.

The rearrangement links TRBV5-5 to TRBJ2-3; TRBD1 might be the D (5 bases). The CDR3 is 15 residues long. Trimming took 4 bases from V and 3 from J, leaving 15 bases between them. In germline, CDR1 is SGHKS, CDR2 YYEKEE (reference sequence). CDR3 loop: CASSPDSPPTDTQYF. The CDR3 nucleotides read TGTGCCAGCAGCCCTGACAGCCCCCCTACAGATACGCAGTATTTT.

J is TRBJ1-2 and V is TRBV9; possible D gene TRBD1, 6 bases. This CDR3 spans 16 amino acids. Germline V gene lookup returns CDR1 SGDLS and CDR2 YYNGEE. Deletions cut 0 bases from V and 8 bases from J, with 20 bases between. In DNA, the CDR3 is TGTGCCAGCAGCGTAGATATAGGACAGTCGGAGAAAGGCTACACCTTC. As protein: CASSVDIGQSEKGYTF.

This clonotype was detected a few times. This chain connects TRBV4-3 to TRBJ2-7, with TRBD1 matching over 8 bases. Germline V gene data show CDR1 as LGHNA and CDR2 as YSLEER. CDR3 size: 15 residues. V shed 4 bases, J shed 3 bases, and the junction held 8 bases outside the gene matches. The CDR3 here is CASSRDRQGIYEQYF. CDR3 nucleotides: TGCGCCAGCAGCCGCGACCGACAGGGGATCTACGAGCAGTACTTC.

V gene TRBV6-5 combines with J gene TRBJ1-3, with D possibly being TRBD1 (5 bases). In germline, CDR1 is MNHEY, CDR2 SVGAGI. CDR3 length equals 16 residues. V was cut by 4 bases and J by 1 base, with 14 bases left in between. CDR3 sequence reads: CASSFFDGGSGNTIYF. CDR3 in DNA: TGTGCCAGCAGTTTTTTCGACGGGGGTTCTGGAAACACCATATATTTT.

This clonotype was picked up a small number of times. The V call is TRBV15, the J call TRBJ2-1; tentative D call: TRBD2 (7 bases). The CDR3 loop spans 16 amino acids. V was shortened by 0 bases and J by 8 bases, with 17 bases between the two germline ends. The V gene's germline CDR1 is LNHNV and CDR2 YYDKDF (reference sequence). As DNA, the CDR3 is TGTGCCACCAGCAGAGATTTCGGGCGGGGGCAGGATGAGCAGTTCTTC. This encodes CATSRDFGRGQDEQFF.

CDR3 protein: CASSLGDRFNEKLFF. DNA for the CDR3: TGTGCCAGCAGCTTAGGGGACAGATTTAATGAAAAACTGTTTTTT. The chain recombines TRBV7-2 with TRBJ1-4, with 7 bases that match TRBD1. Germline CDR1 reads SGHTA; CDR2 reads FQGNSA. There are 15 residues in the CDR3. Trimming at V came to 1 base and at J to 4 bases, leaving 3 bases not matched to a gene.

This clonotype has a count of ten or more. The chain couples TRBV5-1 to TRBJ1-1; TRBD1 agrees at 9 bases. CDR3 length equals 16 residues. The V gene end was trimmed by 0 bases and the J gene end by 1 base; junction bases not matched to a gene: 4. Germline V gene lookup returns CDR1 SGHRS and CDR2 YFSETQ. This CDR3 is CASSLGDRVRNTEAFF. The CDR3 DNA reads TGCGCCAGCAGCTTGGGGGACAGGGTCAGGAACACTGAAGCTTTCTTT. The full variable domain, in which reference TRBV5-1 and TRBJ1-1 provide the parts outside the CDR3, is KAGVTQTPRYLIKTRGQQVTLSCSPISGHRSVSWYQQTPGQGLQFLFEYFSETQRNKGNFPGRFSGRQFSNSRSEMNVSTLELGDSALYLCASSLGDRVRNTEAFFGQGTRLTVV.

In its sample, this clonotype was seen many times. The chain recombines TRBV7-9 with TRBJ1-5; D call uncertain. Trimming removed 1 base at V and 4 bases at J, with 8 bases between. The CDR3 covers 14 residues. Germline CDR1 is SEHNR and CDR2 is FQNEAQ (reference sequence). For the CDR3, the DNA is TGTGCCAGCAGCTTAGGCACGGATAATCAGCCCCAGCATTTT. Translation gives CASSLGTDNQPQHF.

The gene calls are TRBV6-1 and TRBJ2-7, with TRBD1 matching 12 bases. V trimming: 9 bases; J trimming: 0 bases; junction bases outside the gene matches: 15. From germline, CDR1 is MNHNS and CDR2 SASEGT. The length of the CDR3 is 18 residues. The CDR3 is CASCAQGQGAPGSYEQYF. As DNA, the CDR3 is TGTGCCAGTTGTGCCCAGGGACAGGGGGCACCCGGCTCCTACGAGCAGTACTTC.

This rearrangement joins TRBV20-1 to TRBJ2-2; D is ambiguous. Between the trimmed V and J ends, which lost 0 bases and 1 base, there was a span of 6 bases. The CDR3 spans 14 residues. Germline V lookup: CDR1 DFQATT, CDR2 SNEGSKA (reference sequence). The CDR3 DNA follows: TGCAGTGCTAGAGATTGGCTGAACACCGGGGAGCTGTTTTTT. Its protein product is CSARDWLNTGELFF.

This clonotype was seen a handful of times. The rearrangement links TRBV3-1 to TRBJ2-5; the D gene is possibly TRBD2 (6 bases). The germline V and J ends were trimmed by 1 base and 5 bases, with 11 bases remaining between them. The germline V gene encodes CDR1 LGHDT and CDR2 YNNKEL (reference sequence). The CDR3 is 14 residues long. CDR3 in DNA: TGTGCCAGCAGCCAAGTCGGCGGGGTGGAGACCCAGTACTTC. The encoded protein is CASSQVGGVETQYF.

The chain recombines TRBV15 with TRBJ2-2; tentatively, D is TRBD1 or TRBD2 (5 bases each). This CDR3 spans 13 amino acids. Trimming removed 1 base at V and 6 bases at J, with 6 bases between. Looked up from germline, CDR1 is LNHNV and CDR2 is YYDKDF (reference sequence). CDR3 in DNA: TGTGCCACCAGCAGAGTGGGACCCGGGGAGCTGTTTTTT. This sequence encodes CATSRVGPGELFF.

This clonotype turned up a few times. The chain is built from TRBV6-5 and TRBJ2-7; 9 bases agree with TRBD2. Trimming cost V 0 bases and J 4 bases; bases outside gene matches: 4. The CDR3 contains 15 residues. The V gene's germline CDR1 is MNHEY and CDR2 SVGAGI. CDR3 in amino acids: CASSYSASGVYEQYF. CDR3 coding DNA: TGTGCCAGCAGTTACTCGGCTAGCGGGGTATACGAGCAGTACTTC.

This clonotype was detected a few times. V usage is TRBV29-1 and J usage is TRBJ2-3; TRBD1 aligns across 7 bases. The CDR3 loop spans 16 amino acids. Losses at the gene ends were 0 bases for V and 3 bases for J; bases not matched to a gene: 9. The germline CDR1 and CDR2 sequences are SQVTM and ANQGSEA. The CDR3 is CSVEEGGRGKTDTQYF. Here the CDR3 DNA reads TGCAGCGTTGAAGAAGGGGGCAGGGGGAAGACAGATACGCAGTATTTT.

This clonotype was seen ten or more times. This chain joins TRBV12-3 or TRBV12-4 and TRBJ2-1, with 8 bases aligning to TRBD1. Unmatched junction bases numbered 3, after V lost 5 bases and J lost 12 bases. The CDR3 runs to 11 residues. The CDR3 loop is CASSQDRVQFF. The CDR3 coding sequence is TGTGCCAGCAGTCAGGACAGGGTGCAGTTCTTC.

The chain is built from TRBV11-2 and TRBJ1-1; 12 nucleotides line up with TRBD1. CDR3 length: 18 residues. CDR1 is SGHAT, CDR2 FQNNGV, per germline. V lost 3 bases, J lost 6 bases, and 14 bases stayed unmatched. The CDR3 here is CASSFPKLPGQGASEAFF. In nucleotides, the CDR3 is TGTGCCAGCAGCTTCCCCAAACTCCCGGGACAGGGGGCTTCTGAAGCTTTCTTT.

There are a few counts of this clonotype. The CDR3 DNA reads as TGTGCCAGCAGTGAATTTTCTGCTAATGAAAAACTGTTTTTT. Protein: CASSEFSANEKLFF. The rearrangement links TRBV25-1 to TRBJ1-4; D is ambiguous. Germline V gives CDR1 MGHDK, CDR2 SYGVNS. The V and J ends lost 1 base and 3 bases respectively, with 6 bases between them. The CDR3 consists of 14 residues.

The CDR3: CASSASGANTDTQYF. CDR3 sequence (DNA): TGTGCCAGCAGCGCTAGCGGGGCAAACACAGATACGCAGTATTTT. V gene TRBV9 combines with J gene TRBJ2-3; 9 bases map to TRBD2. The CDR3 length is 15 residues. Looked up from germline, CDR1 is SGDLS and CDR2 is YYNGEE. V shed 3 bases, J shed 2 bases, and the junction held 4 bases outside the gene matches. The entire variable domain, with the rest obtained from reference TRBV9 and TRBJ2-3, is as follows: DSGVTQTPKHLITATGQRVTLRCSPRSGDLSVYWYQQSLDQGLQFLIQYYNGEERAKGNILERFSAQQFPDLHSELNLSSLELGDSALYFCASSASGANTDTQYFGPGTRLTVL.

The chain combines TRBV2 with TRBJ2-7; TRBD2 agrees at 8 bases. CDR1 SNHLY and CDR2 FYNNEI come from the germline V gene. This CDR3 spans 15 amino acids. J gave up 5 bases and V 5 bases, and 11 bases lay outside the gene matches. CDR3 protein: CASSPPGLGGHEQYF. Written as DNA, the CDR3 is TGTGCCAGCAGTCCCCCGGGACTAGGAGGCCACGAGCAGTACTTC.